This TCR beta chain appears in the sequencing data of a study of T cell responses to AZD1222 COVID-19 vaccine. Study-wide points: Sampling that yielded the repertoires occurred only after the peak T cell response.

In its sample, this clone was seen a few times. Its antigen is not identified. The protocol was immunoSEQ multiplex PCR, while the TCRdb copy is restricted to in-frame clones and leaves out a portion. This sample yields some 100,000 clones, of which about 88% are seen a single time; approximately 17% belongs to the top ten. Germline lookup yields CDR1 MNHEY and CDR2 SVGAGI. The CDR3 is 15 residues long. V gave up 6 bases and J gave up 4 bases; unmatched junction bases: 11. The source is an adult in good health. The V and J genes are TRBV6-5 and TRBJ2-7, with 8 bases identical to TRBD1. The sequencing here drew on peripheral blood, taken on day 0 of AZD1222 vaccination. Here the CDR3 DNA reads TGTGCCAGCAGATCTCCGACAGGGGCGGTGTACGAGCAGTACTTC. It translates to CASRSPTGAVYEQYF.